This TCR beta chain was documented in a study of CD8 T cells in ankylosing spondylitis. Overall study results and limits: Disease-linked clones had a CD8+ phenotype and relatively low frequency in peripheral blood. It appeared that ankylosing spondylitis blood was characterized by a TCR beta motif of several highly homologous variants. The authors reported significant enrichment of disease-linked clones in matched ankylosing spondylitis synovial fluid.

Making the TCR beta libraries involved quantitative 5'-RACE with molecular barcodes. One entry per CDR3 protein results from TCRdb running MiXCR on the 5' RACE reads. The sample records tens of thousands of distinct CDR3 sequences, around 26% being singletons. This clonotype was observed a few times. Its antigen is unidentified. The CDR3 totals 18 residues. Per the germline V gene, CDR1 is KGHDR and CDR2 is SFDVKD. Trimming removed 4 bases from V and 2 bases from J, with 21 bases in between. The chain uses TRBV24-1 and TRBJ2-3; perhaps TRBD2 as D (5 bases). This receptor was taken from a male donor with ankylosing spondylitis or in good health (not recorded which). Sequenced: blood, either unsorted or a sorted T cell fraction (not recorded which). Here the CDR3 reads CATSDPGRGAESTDTQYF. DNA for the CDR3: TGTGCCACCAGTGACCCGGGGAGAGGAGCGGAGTCCACAGATACGCAGTATTTT.